This T cell receptor (beta chain) was identified in a study of blood T cell repertoires in COVID-19. Germline CDR1 reads SGHAT; CDR2 reads FQNNGV. The V and J ends lost 0 bases and 0 bases respectively, with 12 bases between them. There are 16 residues in the CDR3. Here immunoSEQ multiplex PCR was the method, and the copy in TCRdb shows in-frame clones only, minus some. This sample carries 61,000 or so clones, about four fifths of them seen once, and the ten largest clones take 3% to 4.5%. The sequence was collected from a woman of 80 years or more with acute or convalescent COVID-19. J is TRBJ2-7 and V is TRBV11-2, with D tentatively TRBD2 (6 bases). Sequenced sample: peripheral blood. CDR3 sequence: CASSLDRGWDSYEQYF. The CDR3 DNA reads as TGTGCCAGCAGCTTAGACCGGGGGTGGGACTCCTACGAGCAGTACTTC.